This passage covers 30 T cell receptor beta chains from one sample sequenced in a study of blood T cells in healthy people across ages. The use of a sample-barcoded 5' primer and a J-beta primer mix characterized a second PCR of about 6 to 11 cycles. TCRdb used MiXCR to reprocess the 5' RACE reads, holding one entry per CDR3 protein. Of fewer than 750,000 distinct CDR3 sequences listed, more than 45% are singletons. The sequencing input was blood. Receptors were obtained from a woman older than 75 in good health.

J is TRBJ2-3 and V is TRBV20-1; TRBD2 aligns across 8 bases. This CDR3 is built from 17 residues. The V gene's germline CDR1 is DFQATT and CDR2 SNEGSKA (reference sequence). The ends lost 5 bases at V and 0 bases at J; junction bases unmatched: 13. This CDR3 is CSAPSGGGRPSTDTQYF. The CDR3, as DNA: TGCAGTGCTCCCTCCGGCGGGGGGAGACCAAGCACAGATACGCAGTATTTT.

The V gene is TRBV4-3, the J gene TRBJ2-1; 9 bases map to TRBD2. J gave up 9 bases and V 6 bases, and 3 bases lay outside the gene matches. This CDR3 contains 12 residues. Germline CDR1 is LGHNA and CDR2 is YSLEER. In DNA form, the CDR3 reads TGCGCCAGCAGGGGACTAGCTGGTGAGCAGTTCTTC. Its translation: CASRGLAGEQFF.

The rearrangement uses TRBV7-2 and TRBJ1-1, with 9 bases matching TRBD1. Looked up from germline, CDR1 is SGHTA and CDR2 is FQGNSA. CDR3 length equals 15 residues. With V trimmed by 3 bases and J by 10 bases, 12 bases remained unmatched. CDR3 sequence (DNA): TGTGCCAGCAGCTTCGGGACAGGGAAGGGGGGCAGAGCTTTCTTT. It encodes CASSFGTGKGGRAFF.

This chain joins TRBV5-1 and TRBJ2-5, with 9 bases matching TRBD2. V trimming: 8 bases; J trimming: 4 bases; junction bases outside the gene matches: 15. Looked up from germline, CDR1 is SGHRS and CDR2 is YFSETQ. CDR3 size: 16 residues. CDR3 nucleotides: TGCGCCAGTGGGGGCTCGCCGGGACTAGCTTTAGAGACCCAGTACTTC. Protein product: CASGGSPGLALETQYF.

The chain uses TRBV28 and TRBJ2-1; 8 bases match TRBD2. The CDR3 sequence is 17 residues long. Germline values: CDR1 MDHEN, CDR2 SYDVKM. The trim removed 3 bases at V and 0 bases at J, leaving 7 bases unmatched. CDR3 DNA sequence: TGTGCCAGCAGTTTCCCCACAGGGACTAGCTCCTACAATGAGCAGTTCTTC. Residues: CASSFPTGTSSYNEQFF.

This chain links TRBV5-1 with TRBJ2-3; D gene uncertain. The CDR3 consists of 15 residues. Trimming took off 4 bases at V and 0 bases at J, with 12 bases between the two ends. In germline, CDR1 is SGHRS, CDR2 YFSETQ. The CDR3 protein is CASSPTGDSTDTQYF. In DNA, the CDR3 is TGCGCCAGCAGCCCCACGGGCGACAGCACAGATACGCAGTATTTT. Full variable domain (outside the CDR3, taken from reference TRBV5-1 and TRBJ2-3): KAGVTQTPRYLIKTRGQQVTLSCSPISGHRSVSWYQQTPGQGLQFLFEYFSETQRNKGNFPGRFSGRQFSNSRSEMNVSTLELGDSALYLCASSPTGDSTDTQYFGPGTRLTVL.

This clonotype was seen a few times. This chain's CDR3 is CASGFGGRSEQFF. Written as DNA, the CDR3 is TGTGCCAGCGGATTTGGGGGGAGGAGTGAGCAGTTCTTC. The rearrangement links TRBV25-1 to TRBJ2-1; D might be TRBD2 (6 bases). V dropped 8 bases and J dropped 9 bases, with 17 bases sitting between them. This CDR3 has 13 residues. Germline lookup yields CDR1 MGHDK and CDR2 SYGVNS.

This clonotype occurred many times. The V call is TRBV7-7, the J call TRBJ2-1, with TRBD1 as a possible D gene (6 bases). The length of the CDR3 is 14 residues. Germline V CDR1 and CDR2: SSHAT, FNYEAQ (reference sequence). The V gene lost 5 bases and the J gene lost 5 bases, with 13 bases spanning the gap. CDR3 nucleotide sequence: TGTGCCAGCAGCCCAACTGGACAGCACAATGAGCAGTTCTTC. Translated: CASSPTGQHNEQFF.

Worth noting for this clonotype: A much more abundant neighbour one base away suggests this may be a read error. This chain uses TRBV7-8 with TRBJ2-1, with a tentative D call TRBD1 (5 bases). The DNA matches TRBJ2-7 better at its end, which makes the J call doubtful. The CDR3 spans 16 residues. Germline V gives CDR1 SGHVS, CDR2 FQNEAQ. In DNA, the CDR3 is TGTGCCAGCAGCTTAGTTACTGACAGCAAATACAATGAGCAGTACTTC. Its protein is CASSLVTDSKYNEQYF.

Ten or more counts support this clonotype. The chain joins TRBV7-2 to TRBJ2-2; D remains ambiguous. The CDR3 contains 14 residues. Germline values: CDR1 SGHTA, CDR2 FQGNSA. V was trimmed by 5 bases and J by 7 bases, leaving 14 bases between them. The CDR3 sequence: CASSPETPHGELFF. For the CDR3, the DNA is TGTGCCAGCAGCCCGGAGACACCCCACGGGGAGCTGTTTTTT. The full variable domain, completed using reference TRBV7-2 and TRBJ2-2, is GAGVSQSPSNKVTEKGKDVELRCDPISGHTALYWYRQSLGQGLEFLIYFQGNSAPDKSGLPSDRFSAERTGGSVSTLTIQRTQQEDSAVYLCASSPETPHGELFFGEGSRLTVL.

In regard to this clonotype: This may be a read error, as it is one base from a much larger clone. The chain recombines TRBV7-9 with TRBJ2-7, with 10 bases lining up with TRBD2. The J call may be wrong; the DNA end is better matched by TRBJ2-5. The CDR3 is 17 residues long. CDR1 is SEHNR and CDR2 is FQNEAQ in the germline V gene (reference sequence). CDR3 sequence reads: CANSLIGEAGGGETQYF. Here the CDR3 DNA reads TGTGCCAACAGCTTAATCGGTGAAGCGGGAGGGGGAGAGACCCAGTACTTC.

The rearrangement joins TRBV20-1 to TRBJ2-1; tentatively, D is TRBD2 (7 bases). This CDR3 region has 16 residues. CDR1 DFQATT and CDR2 SNEGSKA come from the germline V gene (reference sequence). V dropped 1 base and J dropped 0 bases, with 13 bases sitting between them. CDR3 nucleotide sequence: TGCAGTGCTAGAGTAGGGGGAGGGAGCTCCTACAATGAGCAGTTCTTC. This gives the protein CSARVGGGSSYNEQFF.

The chain is built from TRBV20-1 and TRBJ1-1; D unresolved. Trimming cost V 1 base and J 4 bases, with 13 bases left between them. This CDR3 region has 14 residues. Germline V gives CDR1 DFQATT, CDR2 SNEGSKA (reference sequence). This CDR3 reads CSARVAGRSTEAFF. The CDR3 DNA reads TGCAGTGCTAGAGTTGCGGGTAGGAGCACTGAAGCTTTCTTT.

CDR3 coding DNA: TGTGCCAGCAGGCGACAGAGAGTTGTAGAGACCCAGTACTTC. Amino acid sequence: CASRRQRVVETQYF. This chain joins TRBV27 and TRBJ2-5; possibly TRBD1 for D (5 bases). V was trimmed by 6 bases and J by 4 bases, leaving 15 bases between them. Per germline, CDR1 MNHEY and CDR2 SMNVEV (reference sequence). The CDR3 length is 14 residues.

This clonotype showed up many times. The J gene is TRBJ2-1, the V gene TRBV4-1, with 14 bases identical to TRBD2. Germline trimming cut 3 bases from V and 2 bases from J; bases unmatched to any gene: 6. The CDR3 contains 18 residues. Germline loops: CDR1 MGHRA, CDR2 YSYEKL. For the CDR3, the DNA is TGCGCCAGCAGCCAGCCGGGACTAGCGGGAGTCACCTACAATGAGCAGTTCTTC. Translated: CASSQPGLAGVTYNEQFF.

J is TRBJ2-7 and V is TRBV3-1; D could derive from TRBD1 or TRBD2 (5 bases each). Trimming left V 4 bases short and J 1 base short, with 17 bases between. This CDR3 is 16 amino acids long. CDR1 is LGHDT, CDR2 YNNKEL, per germline (reference sequence). The CDR3 coding sequence is TGTGCCAGCAGCCTAGTCGGGGACGGCCGATCCTACGAGCAGTACTTC. As protein: CASSLVGDGRSYEQYF.

A remark on this clonotype: A read error may be the cause here, since a much bigger clone is one base away. This chain links TRBV7-9 with TRBJ2-5; 8 positions match TRBD2. With 3 bases clipped from V and 11 bases from J, the junction kept 14 bases outside the gene matches. The CDR3 contains 15 residues. Germline lookup yields CDR1 SEHNR and CDR2 FQNEAQ (reference sequence). DNA for the CDR3: TGTGCCAGCAGCTTTCTGGCGGGAGGAAGTCATGAGCAGTACTTC. Its translation is CASSFLAGGSHEQYF.

The chain joins TRBV27 to TRBJ1-1; D is perhaps TRBD1 (5 bases). Trimming took off 3 bases at V and 0 bases at J, with 14 bases between the two ends. Per the germline V gene, CDR1 is MNHEY and CDR2 is SMNVEV (reference sequence). This CDR3 has 16 amino acids. CDR3 DNA sequence: TGTGCCAGCAGTTTCGGGGGTCCATACATGAACACTGAAGCTTTCTTT. Protein sequence: CASSFGGPYMNTEAFF.

This clonotype was detected ten times or more. V gene TRBV4-1 combines with J gene TRBJ2-7, with 11 bases fitting TRBD2. The ends lost 4 bases at V and 3 bases at J; junction bases unmatched: 8. CDR3 size: 16 residues. The germline V gene encodes CDR1 MGHRA and CDR2 YSYEKL. The CDR3 region has the DNA TGCGCCAGCAGCCTCTTAGTAGCGGGAGGGTTCTACGAGCAGTACTTC. Its protein product is CASSLLVAGGFYEQYF.

This clonotype showed up just a few times. The chain uses TRBV29-1 and TRBJ2-1; TRBD1 might be the D (6 bases). V was cut by 8 bases and J by 4 bases, with 9 bases left in between. The CDR3 length is 11 residues. Germline V lookup: CDR1 SQVTM, CDR2 ANQGSEA. This CDR3 reads CSCDRYNEQFF. CDR3 coding DNA: TGCAGCTGCGACAGGTACAATGAGCAGTTCTTC.

Note on this clonotype: This may come from a read error, since a much larger clone is one base off. This CDR3 reads CASSLRTSLSSYEQFF. CDR3 nucleotides: TGTGCCAGCAGCTTGAGAACCAGCCTAAGTAGCTACGAGCAGTTCTTC. This rearrangement joins TRBV5-6 to TRBJ2-1; no firm D call. The CDR3 totals 16 residues. The germline V and J ends were trimmed by 1 base and 10 bases, with 21 bases remaining between them. Germline lookup yields CDR1 SGHDT and CDR2 YYEEEE.

In this sample, this clonotype turned up many times. The chain couples TRBV5-1 to TRBJ2-1, with 9 bases lining up with TRBD2. Germline trimming cut 1 base from V and 6 bases from J; bases unmatched to any gene: 8. Germline V gene data show CDR1 as SGHRS and CDR2 as YFSETQ. The CDR3 extends over 16 amino acids. The CDR3 bases are TGCGCCAGCAGCTTGATTTGGCGGGAGGGTGGCAATGAGCAGTTCTTC. Translation: CASSLIWREGGNEQFF.

This clonotype was seen at least ten times. The genes are TRBV29-1 and TRBJ2-6; D not certain. Trimming removed 6 bases at V and 0 bases at J, with 12 bases between. CDR1 is SQVTM and CDR2 is ANQGSEA in the germline V gene. This CDR3 has 15 amino acids. This chain's CDR3 is CSVPSWPSGANVLTF. CDR3 DNA sequence: TGCAGCGTCCCATCGTGGCCCTCTGGGGCCAACGTCCTGACTTTC.

The CDR3 loop reads CASSQDLMAHGISYEQYF. For the CDR3, the DNA is TGCGCCAGCAGCCAAGATCTGATGGCCCACGGGATTTCCTACGAGCAGTACTTC. The chain has TRBV4-3 and TRBJ2-7; possible D gene TRBD2, 5 bases. Deletions cut 0 bases from V and 1 base from J, with 19 bases between. Germline assignment: CDR1 LGHNA and CDR2 YSLEER. This CDR3 contains 18 residues.

V gene TRBV5-1 combines with J gene TRBJ2-3; D gene unclear. Trimming took off 0 bases at V and 2 bases at J, with 7 bases between the two ends. CDR3 length: 14 amino acids. CDR1 is SGHRS and CDR2 is YFSETQ in the germline V gene. CDR3 nucleotides: TGCGCCAGCAGCTTGGATCCACACACAGATACGCAGTATTTT. It specifies CASSLDPHTDTQYF.

The gene calls are TRBV13 and TRBJ1-5, with 10 bases matching TRBD1. V shed 3 bases and J 4 bases; nucleotides not matched to a gene: 9. The CDR3 has 17 amino acids. Per the germline V gene, CDR1 is PRHDT and CDR2 is FYEKMQ (reference sequence). CDR3 coding DNA: TGTGCCAGCAGCTTGGGCCCGGACAGGGGGACTAATCAGCCCCAGCATTTT. This encodes CASSLGPDRGTNQPQHF.

This chain uses TRBV4-1 with TRBJ1-4; D remains unclear. Per germline, CDR1 MGHRA and CDR2 YSYEKL. The germline V and J ends were trimmed by 5 bases and 5 bases, with 9 bases remaining between them. There are 13 residues in the CDR3. CDR3 sequence (DNA): TGCGCCAGCAGCGCCCGACCAAATGAAAAACTGTTTTTT. Translated: CASSARPNEKLFF.

This clonotype was counted ten times or more. The chain joins TRBV6-5 to TRBJ2-2; 7 bases agree with TRBD1. The CDR3 has 15 residues. V lost 6 bases to trimming and J lost 5 bases; unmatched junction nucleotides: 9. The V gene's germline CDR1 is MNHEY and CDR2 SVGAGI. This chain's CDR3 is CASSRPSTGTGELFF. CDR3 coding DNA: TGTGCCAGCAGCCGACCCTCGACAGGGACCGGGGAGCTGTTTTTT.

This clonotype occurred many times. The chain joins TRBV5-6 to TRBJ2-7; 8 positions match TRBD1. The germline V gene encodes CDR1 SGHDT and CDR2 YYEEEE. This CDR3 has 15 residues. J was trimmed by 2 bases and V by 3 bases; bases with no gene match: 7. The CDR3 region is CASSWTGQGTYEQYF. CDR3 sequence (DNA): TGTGCCAGCAGCTGGACAGGACAGGGAACCTACGAGCAGTACTTC.

The rearrangement links TRBV5-6 to TRBJ2-5; 7 bases are shared with TRBD1. This CDR3 comprises 15 residues. Looked up from germline, CDR1 is SGHDT and CDR2 is YYEEEE. V lost 4 bases, J lost 2 bases, and 8 bases stayed unmatched. The CDR3 loop reads CASSNRGRDQETQYF. CDR3 nucleotide sequence: TGTGCCAGCAGCAACAGGGGCCGGGATCAAGAGACCCAGTACTTC.